These 15 T cell receptor beta chains came from one sample sequenced in a study of cytomegalovirus exposure and HLA in healthy donors. This PCR relied on a set of 60 Vbeta primers and 13 Jbeta primers. The assay was immunoSEQ multiplex PCR, and TCRdb's table has in-frame clones only and misses some. The sample's table shows 60,000 to 85,000 clones. Sequencing was performed on PBMCs. The source is a man in his fifties or sixties in good health and CMV-seropositive.

V usage is TRBV21-1 and J usage is TRBJ2-7; TRBD2, the table's D call, lacks a check against the DNA. TRBV21-1 is recorded as a pseudogene. There are 14 residues in the CDR3. The CDR3 bases are TGTGCCAGCCTAGGGGAGGGACCCTCCTACGAGCAGTACTTC. It codes for CASLGEGPSYEQYF.

The chain employs TRBV5-1 and TRBJ1-4; 9 nucleotides line up with TRBD1. Germline-derived CDR1 and CDR2 are SGHRS and YFSETQ. V was pared by 0 bases and J by 7 bases, with 7 bases of the junction left unmatched. The CDR3 is made up of 16 amino acids. CDR3 nucleotide sequence: TGCGCCAGCAGCTTGGACGGGGACAGGGCGGCTGAAAAACTGTTTTTT. Translating gives CASSLDGDRAAEKLFF.

This chain uses TRBV18 with TRBJ1-1, with D uncertain. Germline CDR1 reads KGHSH; CDR2 reads LQKENI. The V and J ends lost 2 bases and 3 bases respectively, with 7 bases between them. CDR3 length: 13 residues. The CDR3 protein is CASSPEADTEAFF. The CDR3 DNA reads TGTGCCAGCTCACCAGAGGCGGACACTGAAGCTTTCTTT.

This CDR3 is CASSLNREYSEAFF. CDR3 DNA: TGTGCCAGCAGCTTAAACAGGGAATATTCTGAAGCTTTCTTT. The chain carries TRBV7-2 and TRBJ1-1; tentatively, D is TRBD1 (6 bases). The CDR3 extends over 14 amino acids. Germline lookup yields CDR1 SGHTA and CDR2 FQGNSA. V shed 2 bases and J shed 6 bases, with 13 bases lying between them.

The chain couples TRBV5-1 to TRBJ2-3; TRBD2 aligns across 8 bases. The length of the CDR3 is 14 residues. Per germline, CDR1 SGHRS and CDR2 YFSETQ. V lost 3 bases and J lost 4; bases outside the gene matches: 4. In DNA, the CDR3 is TGCGCCAGCAGCTATGGACTAGCTGCAGATACGCAGTATTTT. Its translation: CASSYGLAADTQYF.

This sequence joins TRBV29-1 and TRBJ1-1; TRBD1 agrees at 10 bases. The junction had 4 bases not matched to a gene; V was cut back by 7 bases and J by 11 bases. The length of the CDR3 is 10 residues. Germline CDR1 reads SQVTM; CDR2 reads ANQGSEA. CDR3 in DNA: TGCAGCGCCGGGACAGGGGCCGCTTTCTTT. Translation gives CSAGTGAAFF. The variable domain in full, completed from reference TRBV29-1 and TRBJ1-1, reads SAVISQKPSRDICQRGTSLTIQCQVDSQVTMMFWYRQQPGQSLTLIATANQGSEATYESGFVIDKFPISRPNLTFSTLTVSNMSPEDSSIYLCSAGTGAAFFGQGTRLTVV.

V is TRBV9 and J is TRBJ2-1; D unresolved. CDR1 is SGDLS and CDR2 is YYNGEE in the germline V gene. V dropped 4 bases and J dropped 4 bases, with 12 bases sitting between them. CDR3 length equals 14 residues. The CDR3 here is CASSLSGSYNEQFF. The DNA of the CDR3 is TGTGCCAGCAGCCTCTCCGGGTCGTACAATGAGCAGTTCTTC.

V and J are TRBV25-1 and TRBJ1-5; D is undetermined. This CDR3 has 12 amino acids. V was cut by 7 bases and J by 4 bases, with 8 bases left in between. Germline values: CDR1 MGHDK, CDR2 SYGVNS. The CDR3, as DNA: TGTGCCAGCAATTCGGGGAATCAGCCCCAGCATTTT. This sequence encodes CASNSGNQPQHF.

This chain joins TRBV5-1 and TRBJ1-1; TRBD1 aligns across 8 bases. The CDR3 is made up of 14 amino acids. V shed 4 bases and J 4 bases; nucleotides not matched to a gene: 6. In germline, CDR1 is SGHRS, CDR2 YFSETQ. The CDR3 coding sequence is TGCGCCAGCAGCCTTGGACAGGGTAGCACTGAAGCTTTCTTT. Translating it yields CASSLGQGSTEAFF.

The rearrangement joins TRBV7-3 to TRBJ1-2; D is perhaps TRBD1 (5 bases). CDR1 and CDR2 (germline): SGHTA, FQGTGA. Trimming stripped 1 base from V and 8 bases from J, with 17 bases between. This CDR3 comprises 15 residues. The CDR3 loop is CASSLSGAREGGYTF. The CDR3 coding sequence is TGTGCCAGCAGCTTAAGTGGGGCGAGGGAGGGCGGCTACACCTTC.

V usage is TRBV7-8 and J usage is TRBJ1-5; D remains unclear. The V end was cut by 2 bases, the J end by 3 bases, with 5 bases between. Germline V gene sequence: CDR1 SGHVS, CDR2 FQNEAQ. The CDR3 is 13 amino acids. The CDR3 here is CASSLYNNQPQHF. CDR3 in DNA: TGTGCCAGCAGCTTATATAACAATCAGCCCCAGCATTTT. Variable domain in full (rest from reference TRBV7-8 and TRBJ1-5): GAGVSQSPRYKVAKRGQDVALRCDPISGHVSLFWYQQALGQGPEFLTYFQNEAQLDKSGLPSDRFFAERPEGSVSTLKIQRTQQEDSAVYLCASSLYNNQPQHFGDGTRLSIL.

The genes are TRBV9 and TRBJ1-2; D may be TRBD1 (6 bases). CDR3 length: 12 amino acids. Germline-derived CDR1 and CDR2 are SGDLS and YYNGEE. Trimming left V 4 bases short and J 8 bases short, with 12 bases between. The chain's CDR3 is CASSTRGEGYTF. The CDR3 DNA is TGTGCCAGCAGCACCAGGGGAGAAGGCTACACCTTC.

The rearrangement links TRBV29-1 to TRBJ1-2; a possible D gene is TRBD1 (5 bases). CDR1 and CDR2 (germline): SQVTM, ANQGSEA. This CDR3 has 15 residues. The V end was cut by 7 bases, the J end by 7 bases, with 25 bases between. The CDR3 spells CSAYTVRGGLSGYTF. DNA of the CDR3: TGCAGCGCCTATACCGTGCGCGGGGGGTTATCTGGCTACACCTTC.

This chain connects TRBV6-1 to TRBJ1-2; D unclear. The CDR3 runs to 14 residues. The germline CDR1 and CDR2 sequences are MNHNS and SASEGT. V lost 8 bases, J lost 2 bases, and 15 bases lay in between. The CDR3 loop is CASHAPYRNYGYTF. As DNA, the CDR3 is TGTGCCAGCCATGCCCCCTATCGGAACTATGGCTACACCTTC.

The J gene is TRBJ2-1, the V gene TRBV4-1, with TRBD2 as a possible D gene (5 bases). The V end was cut by 2 bases, the J end by 15 bases, with 20 bases between. The CDR3 totals 14 residues. Germline V gene data show CDR1 as MGHRA and CDR2 as YSYEKL. DNA for the CDR3: TGCGCCAGCAGCCAATTCGACCCCCTGAGCGGAAGGTTCTTC. It specifies CASSQFDPLSGRFF.